Following are 30 T cell receptor beta chains from one sample sequenced in a study of shared clonotypes between healthy human individuals. The assay was immunoSEQ multiplex PCR, and TCRdb's table has in-frame clones only and misses some. The sample yields about 340,000 clones, around 79% seen once. Material for sequencing was memory CD4+ T cells sorted from blood. The subset denotes: CD45RA-negative fraction. The source is a man aged 25 to 45 in good health.

The V call is TRBV4-3, the J call TRBJ1-4; TRBD1 might be the D (5 bases). Trimming took 5 bases from V and 3 from J, leaving 13 bases between them. Germline CDR1 is LGHNA and CDR2 is YSLEER. The CDR3 is 15 amino acids. The CDR3 DNA reads TGCGCCAGCAGCAAAACCGGGACCTCTAATGAAAAACTGTTTTTT. The encoded protein is CASSKTGTSNEKLFF.

This clone was picked up a small number of times. V gene TRBV5-1 combines with J gene TRBJ2-1; D is unresolved. Trimming pared 1 base from V and 2 bases from J, leaving 7 bases between. The CDR3 is made up of 14 amino acids. The germline V gene encodes CDR1 SGHRS and CDR2 YFSETQ. DNA for the CDR3: TGCGCCAGCAGCTTGATAACTGCCTACAATGAGCAGTTCTTC. Translation: CASSLITAYNEQFF.

The chain uses TRBV5-1 and TRBJ2-3; tentative D call: TRBD2 (6 bases). V was cut by 0 bases and J by 2 bases, with 10 bases left in between. Germline V gene sequence: CDR1 SGHRS, CDR2 YFSETQ. The CDR3 is 15 amino acids. This chain's CDR3 is CASSLEGRTTDTQYF. The CDR3, as DNA: TGCGCCAGCAGCTTGGAGGGGAGGACCACAGATACGCAGTATTTT.

The rearrangement uses TRBV18 and TRBJ2-2; D is uncertain. The CDR3 loop spans 15 amino acids. V lost 2 bases and J lost 0, with 7 bases in between. Germline V gene lookup returns CDR1 KGHSH and CDR2 LQKENI. Here the CDR3 DNA reads TGTGCCAGCTCACCAGCCCCCGCGAACACCGGGGAGCTGTTTTTT. It encodes CASSPAPANTGELFF.

The V call is TRBV7-8, the J call TRBJ2-7; tentative D call: TRBD2 (7 bases). This CDR3 is built from 15 residues. CDR1 is SGHVS and CDR2 is FQNEAQ in the germline V gene. V shed 5 bases and J shed 2 bases, with 16 bases lying between them. In nucleotides, the CDR3 is TGTGCCAGCAGCCCCGGGGGGAGGGGGACCTACGAGCAGTACTTC. Translating gives CASSPGGRGTYEQYF.

This clone was picked up a small number of times. The rearrangement links TRBV6-1 to TRBJ2-7; D is perhaps TRBD1 (6 bases). CDR1 is MNHNS and CDR2 is SASEGT in the germline V gene. V was trimmed by 6 bases and J by 1 base, leaving 13 bases between them. The CDR3 contains 14 residues. CDR3 DNA: TGTGCCAGCAGGCGACAGGCGGATTCCTACGAGCAGTACTTC. It yields the protein CASRRQADSYEQYF.

This clone turned up a few times. The chain joins TRBV7-3 to TRBJ2-2; TRBD1 matches at 7 bases. Germline CDR1 is SGHTA and CDR2 is FQGTGA. V dropped 4 bases and J dropped 5; count of bases not matched to a gene: 7. The CDR3 is 15 residues long. CDR3 bases: TGTGCCAGCAGCTCGAACACAGGGGAGACCGGGGAGCTGTTTTTT. Residues: CASSSNTGETGELFF.

V gene TRBV2 combines with J gene TRBJ2-5, with a possible D match to TRBD2 (6 bases). Germline V CDR1 and CDR2: SNHLY, FYNNEI. V shed 8 bases and J shed 7 bases, with 17 bases lying between them. This CDR3 comprises 13 residues. The CDR3 nucleotides are TGTGCCAGCCTCAGGGACTTAACCGGGACCCAGTACTTC. Its protein product is CASLRDLTGTQYF.

The chain joins TRBV9 to TRBJ1-3; 9 bases are a match to TRBD1. The J segment lost 4 bases and the V segment lost 3 bases, leaving 8 bases of the junction unmatched. CDR3 size: 16 residues. Germline CDR1 SGDLS, CDR2 YYNGEE. CDR3 nucleotides: TGTGCCAGCAGCGCACAAGGACAGGGGCTCGGAAACACCATATATTTT. Encoded protein: CASSAQGQGLGNTIYF. The full variable domain, with the rest looked up from reference TRBV9 and TRBJ1-3, is DSGVTQTPKHLITATGQRVTLRCSPRSGDLSVYWYQQSLDQGLQFLIQYYNGEERAKGNILERFSAQQFPDLHSELNLSSLELGDSALYFCASSAQGQGLGNTIYFGEGSWLTVV.

The chain joins TRBV28 to TRBJ2-7, with 10 bases matching TRBD1. J lost 3 bases, V lost 7 bases, and 6 bases had no gene match. Germline lookup yields CDR1 MDHEN and CDR2 SYDVKM. The CDR3 runs to 14 residues. The CDR3 sequence is CASNTGQGNYEQYF. The CDR3 DNA sequence: TGTGCCAGCAACACGGGACAGGGGAACTACGAGCAGTACTTC.

On this clone itself: A junction boundary mismatches the germline segment, possibly from a read error. The sample carries other DNA sequences with the same CDR3. The chain couples TRBV7-7 to TRBJ2-7; D perhaps matches TRBD1 (6 bases). This CDR3 spans 14 amino acids. Per germline, CDR1 SSHAT and CDR2 FNYEAQ (reference sequence). The CDR3 nucleotides are TGTGCTAGCAGACCAAACAGGGAATCCTACGAGCAGTACTTC. Amino acids: CASRPNRESYEQYF.

This clone has a handful of counts. The chain combines TRBV15 with TRBJ1-5; D remains unclear. Trimming left V 0 bases short and J 3 bases short, with 9 bases between. The germline V gene has CDR1 LNHNV and CDR2 YYDKDF (reference sequence). CDR3 length: 15 amino acids. In nucleotides, the CDR3 is TGTGCCACCAGCAGAGATTGGCAGTCCAATCAGCCCCAGCATTTT. It codes for CATSRDWQSNQPQHF.

The gene calls are TRBV28 and TRBJ2-7, with 10 bases matching TRBD2. V shed 2 bases, J shed 5 bases, and the junction held 6 bases outside the gene matches. This CDR3 region has 15 residues. Germline V gene lookup returns CDR1 MDHEN and CDR2 SYDVKM. The CDR3 loop is CASSLSTSGINEQYF. Written as DNA, the CDR3 is TGTGCCAGCAGTTTAAGTACTAGCGGGATAAACGAGCAGTACTTC.

The chain has TRBV11-2 and TRBJ2-1, with a tentative D call TRBD1 (5 bases). This CDR3 region has 14 residues. Germline V CDR1 and CDR2: SGHAT, FQNNGV. V lost 1 base to trimming and J lost 9 bases, with 13 bases between them. The CDR3 sequence: CASSLAAGMGEQFF. DNA of the CDR3: TGTGCCAGCAGCTTAGCGGCAGGGATGGGTGAGCAGTTCTTC.

V usage is TRBV6-1 and J usage is TRBJ1-6, with 8 bases lining up with TRBD1. CDR3 size: 17 residues. V gave up 4 bases and J gave up 3 bases; unmatched junction bases: 8. Germline V lookup: CDR1 MNHNS, CDR2 SASEGT. CDR3 amino acids: CASSGRQGSLYNSPLHF. DNA of the CDR3: TGTGCCAGCAGTGGGCGACAGGGGTCCCTCTATAATTCACCCCTCCACTTT.

J is TRBJ2-7 and V is TRBV28; a possible D gene is TRBD1 (5 bases). The germline V gene encodes CDR1 MDHEN and CDR2 SYDVKM. The V gene lost 7 bases and the J gene lost 2 bases, with 18 bases spanning the gap. The CDR3 extends over 15 amino acids. DNA of the CDR3: TGTGCCAGCACCGCCCTTGGGGCCTTAACCTACGAGCAGTACTTC. Encoded protein: CASTALGALTYEQYF.

This chain links TRBV19 with TRBJ2-5; tentative D call: TRBD2 (6 bases). With 3 bases removed from V and 0 bases from J, the gap between germline ends came to 11 bases. The CDR3 consists of 15 residues. Germline V gene lookup returns CDR1 LNHDA and CDR2 SQIVND (reference sequence). This chain's CDR3 is CASSIGGMYQETQYF. The CDR3 DNA sequence: TGTGCCAGTAGTATTGGCGGGATGTACCAAGAGACCCAGTACTTC.

The chain joins TRBV19 to TRBJ1-5; a weak D match, TRBD1 (6 bases). Germline loops: CDR1 LNHDA, CDR2 SQIVND (reference sequence). The V and J ends lost 4 bases and 5 bases respectively, with 18 bases between them. The CDR3 sequence is 16 residues long. The CDR3 DNA reads as TGTGCCAGTAGTAACAGCAGGGGTATGGCGTATCAGCCCCAGCATTTT. Protein: CASSNSRGMAYQPQHF.

V and J are TRBV14 and TRBJ1-4; 7 nucleotides align to TRBD1. Germline assignment: CDR1 SGHDN and CDR2 FVKESK. V shed 6 bases, J shed 8 bases, and the junction held 12 bases outside the gene matches. CDR3 length equals 15 residues. CDR3 bases: TGTGCCAGCAGTCTACGCACAGGGGTGGGAGAAAAACTGTTTTTT. Its protein product is CASSLRTGVGEKLFF.

CDR3 residues: CASSLAGGAMNTEAFF. The CDR3 bases are TGTGCCAGCAGCTTAGCGGGGGGCGCTATGAACACTGAAGCTTTCTTT. The V and J genes are TRBV13 and TRBJ1-1, with D possibly being TRBD1 (6 bases). With 1 base removed from V and 0 bases from J, the gap between germline ends came to 12 bases. This CDR3 is 16 amino acids long. Germline V gene data show CDR1 as PRHDT and CDR2 as FYEKMQ (reference sequence).

The chain has TRBV7-2 and TRBJ2-7; D is perhaps TRBD1 (6 bases). V was cut by 2 bases and J by 0 bases, with 11 bases left in between. The CDR3 extends over 15 amino acids. Germline CDR1 SGHTA, CDR2 FQGNSA. The CDR3 DNA follows: TGTGCCAGCAGCTTATACGCAGGGGACTCCTACGAGCAGTACTTC. This sequence encodes CASSLYAGDSYEQYF.

V is TRBV7-7 and J is TRBJ2-3; the D gene is possibly TRBD2 (6 bases). The CDR3 covers 14 residues. V shed 1 base and J shed 4 bases, with 9 bases lying between them. CDR1 and CDR2 (germline): SSHAT, FNYEAQ (reference sequence). The CDR3 here is CASSLEAGSDTQYF. Written as DNA, the CDR3 is TGTGCCAGCAGCTTAGAGGCGGGGTCAGATACGCAGTATTTT.

This clone has only one observation. This is likely an artifact of a read error, given a far larger clone one base away. The chain joins TRBV11-2 to TRBJ1-3; D is unresolved. CDR3 length: 14 residues. CDR1 SGHAT and CDR2 FQNNGV come from the germline V gene. Written as DNA, the CDR3 is TGTGCCAGCAGCTCCGTCGTCTCTGAAAACACCATATATTTT. Translated, it gives CASSSVVSENTIYF. Full variable domain (outside the CDR3, taken from reference TRBV11-2 and TRBJ1-3): EAGVAQSPRYKIIEKRQSVAFWCNPISGHATLYWYQQILGQGPKLLIQFQNNGVVDDSQLPKDRFSAERLKGVDSTLKIQPAKLEDSAVYLCASSSVVSENTIYFGEGSWLTVV.

The chain recombines TRBV28 with TRBJ2-3; 12 positions agree with TRBD2. Trimming took 4 bases from V and 2 from J; bases not matched to a gene: 13. The CDR3 has 19 residues. The germline gives CDR1 MDHEN, CDR2 SYDVKM. CDR3 DNA: TGTGCCAGCAGTTCTACTCTCGTGACTAGCGGGAGAAACACAGATACGCAGTATTTT. Translating it yields CASSSTLVTSGRNTDTQYF. Variable domain in full (rest from reference TRBV28 and TRBJ2-3): DVKVTQSSRYLVKRTGEKVFLECVQDMDHENMFWYRQDPGLGLRLIYFSYDVKMKEKGDIPEGYSVSREKKERFSLILESASTNQTSMYLCASSSTLVTSGRNTDTQYFGPGTRLTVL.

The V and J genes are TRBV5-6 and TRBJ2-5; D could derive from TRBD1 or TRBD2 (6 bases each). The end of the DNA is better explained by TRBJ2-7, so the J call may be wrong. Germline lookup yields CDR1 SGHDT and CDR2 YYEEEE. CDR3 size: 14 residues. The CDR3 loop is CASSLRGQGYEQYF. CDR3 coding DNA: TGTGCCAGCAGCTTACGGGGGCAGGGCTACGAGCAGTACTTC.

The rearrangement links TRBV5-6 to TRBJ2-1; the D gene could be TRBD1 or TRBD2 (6 bases each). V was pared by 1 base and J by 2 bases, with 22 bases between. The CDR3 contains 19 residues. Per the germline V gene, CDR1 is SGHDT and CDR2 is YYEEEE. CDR3 nucleotide sequence: TGTGCCAGCAGCTTGCGTGAGGGGGGTCAGATGCGGGCCTACAATGAGCAGTTCTTC. This encodes CASSLREGGQMRAYNEQFF.

This clone was seen ten or more times. V and J are TRBV7-2 and TRBJ2-7; D call uncertain. This CDR3 region has 12 residues. CDR1 SGHTA and CDR2 FQGNSA come from the germline V gene. V was cut by 5 bases and J by 2 bases, with 7 bases left in between. In DNA, the CDR3 is TGTGCCAGCAGCCGTACTACCTACGAGCAGTACTTC. Encoded protein: CASSRTTYEQYF.

The chain employs TRBV29-1 and TRBJ1-1; no clear D gene. Between the trimmed V and J ends, which lost 2 bases and 11 bases, there was a span of 15 bases. CDR1 is SQVTM and CDR2 is ANQGSEA in the germline V gene. The length of the CDR3 is 12 residues. The CDR3, as DNA: TGCAGCGTTGAAAGGCACTCCGAACCGGCTTTCTTT. Encoded protein: CSVERHSEPAFF.

The rearrangement uses TRBV10-3 and TRBJ1-4; TRBD1 agrees at 7 bases. The CDR3 is made up of 13 amino acids. Trimming removed 6 bases from V and 7 bases from J; junction bases left unmatched: 5. Germline V gene sequence: CDR1 ENHRY, CDR2 SYGVKD. This CDR3 is CAIRRDSLEKLFF. CDR3 DNA sequence: TGTGCCATCAGACGGGACAGTCTTGAAAAACTGTTTTTT.

The genes are TRBV9 and TRBJ2-3; 10 nucleotides match TRBD1. CDR1 SGDLS and CDR2 YYNGEE come from the germline V gene. Germline trimming cut 3 bases from V and 0 bases from J; bases unmatched to any gene: 4. The CDR3 loop spans 16 amino acids. This CDR3 is CASSARQGASTDTQYF. DNA for the CDR3: TGTGCCAGCAGCGCCAGACAGGGGGCGAGCACAGATACGCAGTATTTT.